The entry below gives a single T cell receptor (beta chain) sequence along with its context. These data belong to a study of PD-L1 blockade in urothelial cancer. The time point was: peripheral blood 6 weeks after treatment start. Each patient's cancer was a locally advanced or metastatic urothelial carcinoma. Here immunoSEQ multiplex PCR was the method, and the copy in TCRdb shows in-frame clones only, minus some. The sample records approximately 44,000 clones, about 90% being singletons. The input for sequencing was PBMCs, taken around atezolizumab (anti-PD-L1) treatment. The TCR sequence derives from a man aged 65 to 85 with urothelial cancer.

The CDR3: CASSLFPGRNTEAFF. CDR3 DNA: TGTGCCAGCAGTTTATTTCCCGGGAGGAACACTGAAGCTTTCTTT. The chain recombines TRBV28 with TRBJ1-1; D is ambiguous. This CDR3 is 15 amino acids long. Per the germline V gene, CDR1 is MDHEN and CDR2 is SYDVKM. V lost 1 base to trimming and J lost 1 base, with 10 bases between them. Together with reference TRBV28 and TRBJ1-1, the CDR3 gives the full variable domain: DVKVTQSSRYLVKRTGEKVFLECVQDMDHENMFWYRQDPGLGLRLIYFSYDVKMKEKGDIPEGYSVSREKKERFSLILESASTNQTSMYLCASSLFPGRNTEAFFGQGTRLTVV.